One sample yielded the 3 T cell receptor beta chains listed below, sequenced in a study of cytomegalovirus exposure and HLA in healthy donors. Amplification used 60 Vbeta primers and 13 Jbeta primers. The data were produced by immunoSEQ multiplex PCR, yet TCRdb's version contains in-frame clones alone and is incomplete. This table has about 120,000 clones, about four fifths appearing once. Sequencing input: PBMCs. These receptors all stem from a woman aged 50 to 60 in good health and CMV-seropositive.

The chain carries TRBV28 and TRBJ2-7; no clear D. Trimming took off 1 base at V and 5 bases at J, with 9 bases between the two ends. Per the germline V gene, CDR1 is MDHEN and CDR2 is SYDVKM. This CDR3 is 13 amino acids long. The CDR3 sequence: CASSLSQRDEQYF. CDR3 nucleotide sequence: TGTGCCAGCAGTTTATCCCAGCGAGACGAGCAGTACTTC.

This chain uses TRBV29-1 with TRBJ2-1; D perhaps matches TRBD1 (6 bases). The CDR3 extends over 17 amino acids. Per germline, CDR1 SQVTM and CDR2 ANQGSEA. V shed 4 bases and J shed 5 bases, with 24 bases lying between them. In nucleotides, the CDR3 is TGCAGCGTTGCACAGGGACCTTTACTCGACGTAAACAATGAGCAGTTCTTC. This translates into CSVAQGPLLDVNNEQFF.

The table lists this clone with a count of one. This rearrangement joins TRBV5-6 to TRBJ1-6; 8 nucleotides align to TRBD1. CDR3 length equals 14 residues. The J segment lost 10 bases and the V segment lost 2 bases, leaving 5 bases of the junction unmatched. Per germline, CDR1 SGHDT and CDR2 YYEEEE. CDR3 in DNA: TGTGCCAGCAGCTTAATACAGGGGGGATCACCCCTCCACTTT. It encodes CASSLIQGGSPLHF.